The T cell receptor beta chain under discussion was sequenced for a study of human T cells and chemical hapten exposure. TCRdb itself ran the RACE reads through MiXCR, one entry per CDR3 protein. The table has 350,000 to 450,000 distinct CDR3 sequences, approximately 5% seen once. Many counts were recorded for this clonotype. The sample's time point: pre-sensitization, week 0. Treatment indicated: therapeutic diphenylcyclopropenone sensitization with weekly scalp DPC. Those who donated were patients with alopecia, 18 to 70 years of age, and suitable for DPC. The CDR3 is 13 residues long. CDR1 SGHRS and CDR2 YFSETQ come from the germline V gene. V lost 0 bases to trimming and J lost 7 bases, with 10 bases between them.

Sample: whole blood, taken in connection with sensitization to the hapten diphenylcyclopropenone (DPC). The rearrangement uses TRBV5-1 and TRBJ1-1; D remains ambiguous. This clonotype was sampled from a woman aged 45-59 years with alopecia areata. Some clones in this sample may be carry-over from other donors' samples. The CDR3 sequence is CASSLVTEGEAFF. The CDR3 DNA sequence: TGCGCCAGCAGCTTGGTTACGGAGGGTGAAGCTTTCTTT.